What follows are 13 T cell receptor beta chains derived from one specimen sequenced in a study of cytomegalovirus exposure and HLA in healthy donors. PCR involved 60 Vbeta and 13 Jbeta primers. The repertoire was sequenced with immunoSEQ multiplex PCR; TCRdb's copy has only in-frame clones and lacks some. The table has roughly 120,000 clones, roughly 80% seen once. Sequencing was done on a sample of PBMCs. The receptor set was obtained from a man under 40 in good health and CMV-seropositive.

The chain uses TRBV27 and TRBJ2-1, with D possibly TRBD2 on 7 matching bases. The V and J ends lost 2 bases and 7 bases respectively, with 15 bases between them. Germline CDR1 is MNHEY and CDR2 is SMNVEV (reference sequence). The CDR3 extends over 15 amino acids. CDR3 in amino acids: CASSLLPSGQNEQFF. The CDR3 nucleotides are TGTGCCAGCAGTTTACTCCCTAGCGGACAGAATGAGCAGTTCTTC.

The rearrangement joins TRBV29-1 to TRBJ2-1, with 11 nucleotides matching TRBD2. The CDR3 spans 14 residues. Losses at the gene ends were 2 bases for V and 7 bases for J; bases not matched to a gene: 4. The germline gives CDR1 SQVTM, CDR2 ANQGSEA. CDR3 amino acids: CSVERIAGGNEQFF. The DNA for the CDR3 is TGCAGCGTTGAACGGATAGCGGGAGGGAATGAGCAGTTCTTC.

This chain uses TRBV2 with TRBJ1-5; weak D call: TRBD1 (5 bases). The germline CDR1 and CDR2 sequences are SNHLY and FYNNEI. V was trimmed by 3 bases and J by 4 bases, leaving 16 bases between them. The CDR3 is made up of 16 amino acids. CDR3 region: CASSDSTGFRNQPQHF. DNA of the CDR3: TGTGCCAGCAGTGACTCAACAGGTTTCAGGAATCAGCCCCAGCATTTT.

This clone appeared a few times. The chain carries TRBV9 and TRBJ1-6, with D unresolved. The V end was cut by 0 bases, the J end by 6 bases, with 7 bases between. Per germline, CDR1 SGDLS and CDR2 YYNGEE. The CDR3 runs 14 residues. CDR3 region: CASSVGALNSPLHF. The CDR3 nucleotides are TGTGCCAGCAGCGTAGGGGCCCTTAATTCACCCCTCCACTTT.

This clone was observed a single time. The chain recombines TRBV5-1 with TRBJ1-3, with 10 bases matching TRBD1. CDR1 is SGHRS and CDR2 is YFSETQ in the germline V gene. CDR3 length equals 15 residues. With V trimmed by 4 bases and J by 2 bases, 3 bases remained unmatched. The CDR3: CASSPGQGAGNTIYF. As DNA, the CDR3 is TGCGCCAGCAGCCCCGGACAGGGGGCTGGAAACACCATATATTTT.

CDR3 sequence reads: CASSPIRDTEAFF. In DNA form, the CDR3 reads TGTGCCAGCAGCCCCATCCGGGACACTGAAGCTTTCTTT. The chain has TRBV6-1 and TRBJ1-1; D remains unclear. This CDR3 is built from 13 residues. V was trimmed by 6 bases and J by 3 bases, leaving 11 bases between them. Germline loops: CDR1 MNHNS, CDR2 SASEGT.

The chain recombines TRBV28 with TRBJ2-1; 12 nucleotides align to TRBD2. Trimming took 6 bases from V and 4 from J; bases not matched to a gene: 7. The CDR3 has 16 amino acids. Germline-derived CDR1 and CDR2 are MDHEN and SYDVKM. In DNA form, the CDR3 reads TGTGCCAGCAGCTTACCGGGACTAGCGGGTTACAATGAGCAGTTCTTC. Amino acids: CASSLPGLAGYNEQFF.

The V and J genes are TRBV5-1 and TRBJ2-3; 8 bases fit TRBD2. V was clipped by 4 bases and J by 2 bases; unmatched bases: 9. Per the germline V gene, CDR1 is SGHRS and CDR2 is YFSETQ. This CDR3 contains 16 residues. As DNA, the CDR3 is TGCGCCAGCAGCCCCCGCGCGGGGGGAGCCACAGATACGCAGTATTTT. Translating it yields CASSPRAGGATDTQYF.

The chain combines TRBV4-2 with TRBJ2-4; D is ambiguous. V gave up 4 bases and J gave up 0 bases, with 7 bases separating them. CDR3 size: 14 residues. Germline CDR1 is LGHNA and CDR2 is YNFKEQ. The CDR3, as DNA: TGTGCCAGCAGCCTACTCCTAGCCAAAAACATTCAGTACTTC. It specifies CASSLLLAKNIQYF.

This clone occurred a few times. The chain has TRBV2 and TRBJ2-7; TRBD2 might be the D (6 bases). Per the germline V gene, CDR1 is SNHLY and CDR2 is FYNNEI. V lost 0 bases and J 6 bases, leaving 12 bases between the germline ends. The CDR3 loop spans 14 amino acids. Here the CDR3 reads CASSEAEGAIEQYV. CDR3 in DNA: TGTGCCAGCAGTGAAGCGGAGGGAGCCATCGAGCAGTACGTC.

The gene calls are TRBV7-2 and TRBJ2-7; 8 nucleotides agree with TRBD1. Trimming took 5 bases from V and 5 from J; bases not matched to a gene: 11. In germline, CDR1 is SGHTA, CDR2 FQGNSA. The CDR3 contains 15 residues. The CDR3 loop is CASSTRTGNTNEQYF. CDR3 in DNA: TGTGCCAGCAGCACCCGGACAGGGAATACCAACGAGCAGTACTTC.

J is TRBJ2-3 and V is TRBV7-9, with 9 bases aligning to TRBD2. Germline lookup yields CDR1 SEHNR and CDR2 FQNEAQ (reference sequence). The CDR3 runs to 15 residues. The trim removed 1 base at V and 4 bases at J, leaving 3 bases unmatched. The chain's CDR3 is CASSLVSSGADTQYF. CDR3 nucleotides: TGTGCCAGCAGCTTAGTATCTAGCGGGGCAGATACGCAGTATTTT.

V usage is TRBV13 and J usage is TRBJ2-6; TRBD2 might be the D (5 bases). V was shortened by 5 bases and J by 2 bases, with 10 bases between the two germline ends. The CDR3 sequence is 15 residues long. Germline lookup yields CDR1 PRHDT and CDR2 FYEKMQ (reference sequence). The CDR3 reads CASSLGSTGANVLTF. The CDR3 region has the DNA TGTGCCAGCAGCCTGGGGAGCACTGGGGCCAACGTCCTGACTTTC.